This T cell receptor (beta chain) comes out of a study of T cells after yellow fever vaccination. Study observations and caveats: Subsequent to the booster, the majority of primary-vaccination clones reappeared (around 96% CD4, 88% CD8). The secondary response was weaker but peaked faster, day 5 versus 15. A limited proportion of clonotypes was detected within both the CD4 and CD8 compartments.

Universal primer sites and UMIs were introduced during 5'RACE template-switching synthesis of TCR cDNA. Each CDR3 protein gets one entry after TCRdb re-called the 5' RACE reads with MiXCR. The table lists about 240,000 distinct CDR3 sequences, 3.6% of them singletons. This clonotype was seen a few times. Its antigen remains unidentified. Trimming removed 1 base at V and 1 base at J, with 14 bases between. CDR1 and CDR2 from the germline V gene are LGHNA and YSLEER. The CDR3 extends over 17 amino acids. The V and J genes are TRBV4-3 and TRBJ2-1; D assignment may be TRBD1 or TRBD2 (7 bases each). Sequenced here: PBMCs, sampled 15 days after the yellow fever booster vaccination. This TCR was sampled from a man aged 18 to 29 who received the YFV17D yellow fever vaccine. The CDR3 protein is CASSQVPRGGSYNEQFF. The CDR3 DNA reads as TGCGCCAGCAGCCAAGTCCCCAGGGGGGGGTCCTACAATGAGCAGTTCTTC.